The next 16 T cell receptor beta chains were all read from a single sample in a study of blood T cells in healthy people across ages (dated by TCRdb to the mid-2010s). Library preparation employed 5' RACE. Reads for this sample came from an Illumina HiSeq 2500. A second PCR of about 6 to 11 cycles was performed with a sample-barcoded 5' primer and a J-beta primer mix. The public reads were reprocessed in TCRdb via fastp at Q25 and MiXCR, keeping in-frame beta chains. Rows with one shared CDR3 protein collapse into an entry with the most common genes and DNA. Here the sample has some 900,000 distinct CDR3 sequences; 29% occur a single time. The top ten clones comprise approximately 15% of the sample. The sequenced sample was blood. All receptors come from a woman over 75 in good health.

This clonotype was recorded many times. CDR3 amino acids: CSATRQGANYGYTF. CDR3 sequence (DNA): TGCAGTGCTACTCGACAGGGAGCTAACTATGGCTACACCTTC. The V gene is TRBV20-1, the J gene TRBJ1-2; 7 nucleotides line up with TRBD1. Germline lookup yields CDR1 DFQATT and CDR2 SNEGSKA (reference sequence). This CDR3 has 14 residues. V lost 4 bases to trimming and J lost 0 bases; unmatched junction nucleotides: 5.

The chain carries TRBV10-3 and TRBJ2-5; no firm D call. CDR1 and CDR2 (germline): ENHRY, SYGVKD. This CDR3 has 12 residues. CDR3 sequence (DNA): TGTACCGTCAGTTGGACCATGGAGACCCAGTACTTC. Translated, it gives CTVSWTMETQYF.

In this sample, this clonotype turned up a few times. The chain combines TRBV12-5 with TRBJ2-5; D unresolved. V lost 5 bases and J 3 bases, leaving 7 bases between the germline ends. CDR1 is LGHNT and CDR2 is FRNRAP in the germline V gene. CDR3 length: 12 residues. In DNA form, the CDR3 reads TGTGCTAGTGGTAAGGGTAAAGAGACCCAGTACTTC. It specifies CASGKGKETQYF.

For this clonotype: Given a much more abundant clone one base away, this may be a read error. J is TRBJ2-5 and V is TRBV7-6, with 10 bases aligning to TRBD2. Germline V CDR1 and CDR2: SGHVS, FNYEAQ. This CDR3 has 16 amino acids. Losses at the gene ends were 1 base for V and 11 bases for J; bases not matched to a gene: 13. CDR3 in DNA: TGTGCCAGCAGCTTAGTGTTACTAGCGGGGTTGTCGGAGCAGTACTTC. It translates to CASSLVLLAGLSEQYF. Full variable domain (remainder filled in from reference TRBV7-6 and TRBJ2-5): GAGVSQSPRYKVTKRGQDVALRCDPISGHVSLYWYRQALGQGPEFLTYFNYEAQQDKSGLPNDRFSAERPEGSISTLTIQRTEQRDSAMYRCASSLVLLAGLSEQYFGPGTRLLVL.

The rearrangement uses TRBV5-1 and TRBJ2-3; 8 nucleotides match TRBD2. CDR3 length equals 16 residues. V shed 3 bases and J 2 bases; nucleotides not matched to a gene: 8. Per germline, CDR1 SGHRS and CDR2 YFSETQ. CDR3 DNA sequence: TGCGCCAGCAGCTCGAAAACTAGCGGAACCACAGATACGCAGTATTTT. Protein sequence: CASSSKTSGTTDTQYF.

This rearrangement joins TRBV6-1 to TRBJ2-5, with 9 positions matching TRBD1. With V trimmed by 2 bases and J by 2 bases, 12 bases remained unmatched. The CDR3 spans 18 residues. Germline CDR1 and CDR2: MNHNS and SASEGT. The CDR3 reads CASSERPGTGYRQETQYF. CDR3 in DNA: TGTGCCAGCAGTGAACGCCCCGGGACAGGGTATAGGCAAGAGACCCAGTACTTC.

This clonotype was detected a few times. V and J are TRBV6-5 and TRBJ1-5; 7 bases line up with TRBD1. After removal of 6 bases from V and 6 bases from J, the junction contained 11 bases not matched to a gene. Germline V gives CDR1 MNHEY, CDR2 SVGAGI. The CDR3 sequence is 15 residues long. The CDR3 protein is CASRRQGWGSQPQHF. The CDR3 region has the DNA TGTGCCAGCAGAAGACAGGGCTGGGGATCTCAGCCCCAGCATTTT.

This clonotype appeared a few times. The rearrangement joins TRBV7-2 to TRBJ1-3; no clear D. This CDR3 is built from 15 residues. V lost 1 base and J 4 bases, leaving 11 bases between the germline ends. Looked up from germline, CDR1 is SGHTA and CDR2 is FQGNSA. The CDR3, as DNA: TGTGCCAGCAGCTTAGGCCCCATGGGAGGAAACACCATATATTTT. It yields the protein CASSLGPMGGNTIYF.

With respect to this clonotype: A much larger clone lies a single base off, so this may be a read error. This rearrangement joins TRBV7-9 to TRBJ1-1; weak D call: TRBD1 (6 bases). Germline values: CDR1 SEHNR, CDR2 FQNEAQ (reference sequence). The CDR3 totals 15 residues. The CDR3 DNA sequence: TGTGCCAGCAGCTTAGAGGGGGGAAGGTACACTGGAGCTTTCTTT. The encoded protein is CASSLEGGRYTGAFF. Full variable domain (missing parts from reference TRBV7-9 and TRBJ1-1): DTGVSQNPRHKITKRGQNVTFRCDPISEHNRLYWYRQTLGQGPEFLTYFQNEAQLEKSRLLSDRFSAERPKGSFSTLEIQRTEQGDSAMYLCASSLEGGRYTGAFFGQGTRLTVV.

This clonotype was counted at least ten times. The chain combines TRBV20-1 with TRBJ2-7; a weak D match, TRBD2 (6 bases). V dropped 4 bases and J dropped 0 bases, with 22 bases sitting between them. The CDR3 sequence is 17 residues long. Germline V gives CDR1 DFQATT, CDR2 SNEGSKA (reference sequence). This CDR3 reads CSANLASGLGSSYEQYF. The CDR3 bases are TGCAGTGCTAACCTAGCCTCGGGACTCGGTAGCTCCTACGAGCAGTACTTC.

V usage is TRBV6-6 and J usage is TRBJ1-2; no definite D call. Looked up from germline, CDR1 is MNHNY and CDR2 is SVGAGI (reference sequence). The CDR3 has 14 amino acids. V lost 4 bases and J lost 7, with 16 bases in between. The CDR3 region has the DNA TGTGCCAGCAGTTCTGCGGGAGGGCTGGGTGGCTACACCTTC. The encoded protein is CASSSAGGLGGYTF.

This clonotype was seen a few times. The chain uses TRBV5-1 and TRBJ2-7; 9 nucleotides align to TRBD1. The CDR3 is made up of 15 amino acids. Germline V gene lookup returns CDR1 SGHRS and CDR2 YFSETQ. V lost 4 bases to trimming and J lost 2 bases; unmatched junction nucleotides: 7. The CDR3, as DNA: TGCGCCAGCAGCGAGGGGACAGGGTACACCTACGAGCAGTACTTC. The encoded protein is CASSEGTGYTYEQYF.

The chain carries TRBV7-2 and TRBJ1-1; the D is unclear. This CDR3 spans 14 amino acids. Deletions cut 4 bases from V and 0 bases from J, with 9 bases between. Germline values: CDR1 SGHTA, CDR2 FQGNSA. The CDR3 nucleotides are TGTGCCAGCAGCTCCAAGAGCATGAACACTGAAGCTTTCTTT. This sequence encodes CASSSKSMNTEAFF.

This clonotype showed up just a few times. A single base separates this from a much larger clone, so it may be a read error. The CDR3 DNA sequence: TGTGCCAGCAGCTCCACCCGGGGGAGTTGCTACGAGCAGTACTTC. Translating gives CASSSTRGSCYEQYF. This chain links TRBV7-9 with TRBJ2-7; possibly TRBD2 for D (6 bases). Germline-derived CDR1 and CDR2 are SEHNR and FQNEAQ (reference sequence). The CDR3 has 15 amino acids. V was clipped by 4 bases and J by 3 bases, with 16 bases between them.

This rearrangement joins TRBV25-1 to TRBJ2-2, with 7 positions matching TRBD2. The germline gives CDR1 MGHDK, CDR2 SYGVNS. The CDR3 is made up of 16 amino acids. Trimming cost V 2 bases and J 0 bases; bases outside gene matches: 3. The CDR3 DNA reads TGTGCCAGCAGTGAACTGGGGGGGACGAACACCGGGGAGCTGTTTTTT. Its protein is CASSELGGTNTGELFF.

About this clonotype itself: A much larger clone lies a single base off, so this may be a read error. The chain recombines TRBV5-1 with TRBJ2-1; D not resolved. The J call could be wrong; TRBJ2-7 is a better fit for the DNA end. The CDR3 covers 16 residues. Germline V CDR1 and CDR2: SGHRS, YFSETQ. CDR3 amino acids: CASSLDPGSSYNEQYF. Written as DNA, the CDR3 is TGCGCCAGCAGCTTGGATCCAGGTAGCTCCTACAATGAGCAGTACTTC.